These 15 T cell receptor beta chains originate from one sample sequenced in a study of regulatory T cells in long-lasting Graves disease. Construction of the TCR beta libraries employed iRepertoire HTBI primers in conjunction with Arm-PCR of CDR3 regions. TCRdb processed the multiplex PCR reads anew with MiXCR; each CDR3 protein has one entry. The repertoire holds around 450,000 distinct CDR3 sequences, with 20% to 25% as singletons. The time point was: persistent/refractory GD, antithyroid drugs over 5 years with positive TRAb. Extracted RNA from PBMCs served as the source of the TCR library. Sequenced material: peripheral blood mononuclear cells (PBMCs), taken when the disease was refractory, from a patient treated with antithyroid drugs. The receptors derive from a female donor with Graves disease.

Many counts were recorded for this clonotype. This chain joins TRBV5-6 and TRBJ2-7; D remains unclear. Germline-derived CDR1 and CDR2 are SGHDT and YYEEEE. The CDR3 is 13 amino acids. V dropped 5 bases and J dropped 3 bases, with 12 bases sitting between them. CDR3 loop: CASRKFSLYEQYF. In nucleotides, the CDR3 is TGTGCCAGCAGAAAGTTCAGCCTCTACGAGCAGTACTTC.

This rearrangement joins TRBV4-1 to TRBJ1-6; weak D call: TRBD1 (5 bases). Germline V CDR1 and CDR2: MGHRA, YSYEKL. V lost 1 base and J 6 bases, leaving 7 bases between the germline ends. This CDR3 has 14 amino acids. The CDR3 bases are TGCGCCAGCAGCCAAGGACAGTTTAATTCACCCCTCCACTTT. This codes for CASSQGQFNSPLHF.

The chain employs TRBV20-1 and TRBJ1-1; weak D call: TRBD1 (5 bases). Germline V gene data show CDR1 as DFQATT and CDR2 as SNEGSKA (reference sequence). V was cut by 6 bases and J by 6 bases, with 11 bases left in between. The CDR3 runs 11 residues. The CDR3 nucleotides read TGCAGTGCCCCTGACAGATCTGAAGCTTTCTTT. It translates to CSAPDRSEAFF.

This clonotype was counted at least ten times. The rearrangement links TRBV7-3 to TRBJ1-2, with 8 positions matching TRBD1. V lost 5 bases, J lost 7 bases, and 12 bases stayed unmatched. The length of the CDR3 is 15 residues. Germline loops: CDR1 SGHTA, CDR2 FQGTGA. Written as DNA, the CDR3 is TGTGCCAGCAGCCCCGGACAGGGAGCGGGATCTGGCTACACCTTC. This encodes CASSPGQGAGSGYTF.

This chain uses TRBV7-9 with TRBJ1-5, with 10 bases lining up with TRBD1. This CDR3 has 16 amino acids. Germline V gene lookup returns CDR1 SEHNR and CDR2 FQNEAQ (reference sequence). With V trimmed by 4 bases and J by 3 bases, 6 bases remained unmatched. This CDR3 is CASSWGGQGYNQPQHF. The CDR3 DNA follows: TGTGCCAGCAGCTGGGGGGGACAGGGGTACAATCAGCCCCAGCATTTT.

This clonotype has at least ten counts. The chain recombines TRBV9 with TRBJ2-7; D is possibly TRBD2 (6 bases). V dropped 2 bases and J dropped 2 bases, with 11 bases sitting between them. The CDR3 loop spans 14 amino acids. Germline V lookup: CDR1 SGDLS, CDR2 YYNGEE. CDR3 in DNA: TGTGCCAGCAGCGTCGGCGGGAACACCTACGAGCAGTACTTC. Translating it yields CASSVGGNTYEQYF.

This sequence joins TRBV7-8 and TRBJ2-7, with D perhaps TRBD2 (6 bases). The V end lost 7 bases, the J end lost 3 bases, and 16 bases lay between the germline ends. CDR3 size: 14 residues. Germline CDR1 and CDR2: SGHVS and FQNEAQ. The CDR3 nucleotides are TGTGCCAGCAAACCCGGGACTTGGGACTACGAGCAGTACTTC. Its translation is CASKPGTWDYEQYF.

This clonotype was counted ten times or more. The V gene is TRBV10-3, the J gene TRBJ1-1; possible D gene TRBD1, 6 bases. The CDR3 spans 16 residues. V was trimmed by 2 bases and J by 0 bases, leaving 13 bases between them. Germline lookup yields CDR1 ENHRY and CDR2 SYGVKD. CDR3 sequence (DNA): TGTGCCATCAGTGAGCCAGGACAGAGCTTGAACACTGAAGCTTTCTTT. It is translated as CAISEPGQSLNTEAFF.

This clonotype was detected a few times. This chain uses TRBV24-1 with TRBJ2-7; D might be TRBD2 (5 bases). In germline, CDR1 is KGHDR, CDR2 SFDVKD. V was trimmed by 0 bases and J by 8 bases, leaving 10 bases between them. This CDR3 comprises 13 residues. The DNA of the CDR3 is TGTGCCACCAGTGATTTGGGCTCGGGAAAGCAGTACTTC. This translates into CATSDLGSGKQYF.

The sample holds a few counts of this clonotype. The chain combines TRBV20-1 with TRBJ2-2; TRBD1 agrees at 7 bases. The germline CDR1 and CDR2 sequences are DFQATT and SNEGSKA (reference sequence). The junction had 4 bases not matched to a gene; V was cut back by 0 bases and J by 3 bases. The CDR3 has 15 amino acids. CDR3 sequence reads: CSARDGQGDTGELFF. CDR3 DNA sequence: TGCAGTGCTAGAGACGGGCAGGGGGACACCGGGGAGCTGTTTTTT.

The chain employs TRBV2 and TRBJ1-6; 9 positions agree with TRBD1. This CDR3 region has 14 residues. J was trimmed by 7 bases and V by 5 bases; bases with no gene match: 3. CDR1 SNHLY and CDR2 FYNNEI come from the germline V gene. CDR3 loop: CASSWDRDNSPLHF. DNA of the CDR3: TGTGCCAGCAGTTGGGACAGGGACAATTCACCCCTCCACTTT.

Many counts were recorded for this clonotype. The chain is built from TRBV12-3 or TRBV12-4 and TRBJ2-7; the D is unclear. V gave up 6 bases and J gave up 3 bases, with 9 bases separating them. The CDR3 runs to 12 residues. The DNA for the CDR3 is TGTGCCAGCAGATCAAGCTTCTACGAGCAGTACTTC. This encodes CASRSSFYEQYF.

This clonotype was detected many times. The chain joins TRBV6-1 to TRBJ2-5; D tentatively reads TRBD1 or TRBD2 (6 bases each). This CDR3 spans 15 amino acids. CDR1 is MNHNS and CDR2 is SASEGT in the germline V gene. The germline V and J ends were trimmed by 6 bases and 5 bases, with 19 bases remaining between them. CDR3 residues: CASSRGGLGGETQYF. The CDR3, as DNA: TGTGCCAGCAGCCGAGGGGGGCTAGGTGGGGAGACCCAGTACTTC.

This clonotype has at least ten counts. The chain links TRBV15 to TRBJ2-2; D is undetermined. CDR1 LNHNV and CDR2 YYDKDF come from the germline V gene (reference sequence). This CDR3 is 14 amino acids long. The V and J ends lost 0 bases and 4 bases respectively, with 6 bases between them. The CDR3 loop is CATSRDHSTGELFF. The CDR3 DNA reads as TGTGCCACCAGCAGAGATCATTCCACCGGGGAGCTGTTTTTT.

This clonotype was found many times. The chain links TRBV19 to TRBJ1-5, with D hard to call. V dropped 7 bases and J dropped 1 base, with 20 bases sitting between them. Germline CDR1 LNHDA, CDR2 SQIVND (reference sequence). The CDR3 totals 17 residues. The CDR3 DNA sequence: TGTGCCAGTACCACCCAAGCTCAGGAATGGAGCAATCAGCCCCAGCATTTT. Protein sequence: CASTTQAQEWSNQPQHF.